This TCR beta chain was identified during a study of identical twins. Per the germline V gene, CDR1 is MNHEY and CDR2 is SMNVEV (reference sequence). CDR3 length equals 12 residues. V was cut by 1 base and J by 9 bases, with 4 bases left in between. General observations from the study: Conclusions were based on cross-sectional statistical analysis, without following the same donors. The study found excess low generation probability among twin-shared out-of-frame alpha sequences.

TCRdb used MiXCR to reprocess the 5' RACE reads, holding one entry per CDR3 protein. Altogether hundreds of thousands of distinct CDR3 sequences are present, about a fifth being singletons, with the ten largest covering around 0.47%. This clonotype was seen only a few times. Antigen specificity is unknown. The same sample was also used in a study of yellow fever vaccine responses in identical twins.

The rearrangement links TRBV27 to TRBJ1-6; D is unclear. This sequence originates from a woman aged 18-29 years in good health. Sequencing input: CD4+ T cells sorted from blood. The CDR3 DNA follows: TGTGCCAGCAGTTTATTGGGTTCACCCCTCCACTTT. Its translation: CASSLLGSPLHF.